This T cell receptor (beta chain) appears in the sequencing data of a study of blood T cells in healthy people across ages. Trimming took 2 bases from V and 2 from J, leaving 13 bases between them. CDR1 MDHEN and CDR2 SYDVKM come from the germline V gene. The CDR3 consists of 17 residues. In this sample, this clonotype turned up a few times. The antigen remains undetermined. A sample-barcoded 5' primer and a J-beta primer mix were used in a second PCR of roughly 7 to 11 cycles. Each sample yielded at least 2.5 million CDR3-containing paired-end reads. Using its own MiXCR run on the 5' RACE reads, TCRdb lists one record per CDR3 protein. The table includes roughly 790,000 distinct CDR3 sequences, 40% to 45% detected once. Study observations and caveats: The study found more naive CD4+ cells and higher diversity in long-lived than aged donors.

The rearrangement uses TRBV28 and TRBJ2-6; no reliable D call. Sequencing was performed on blood. This receptor was identified in a woman in her fifties or sixties in good health. CDR3 bases: TGTGCCAGCAGTTTAGACCCCGGAGTAGCTGGGGCCAACGTCCTGACTTTC. Protein product: CASSLDPGVAGANVLTF. Combining the CDR3 with reference TRBV28 and TRBJ2-6 gives the whole variable domain DVKVTQSSRYLVKRTGEKVFLECVQDMDHENMFWYRQDPGLGLRLIYFSYDVKMKEKGDIPEGYSVSREKKERFSLILESASTNQTSMYLCASSLDPGVAGANVLTFGAGSRLTVL.